This TCR beta chain was recorded in a study of Graves' ophthalmopathy and Graves' hyperthyroidism. The CDR3 totals 15 residues. Germline loops: CDR1 MDHEN, CDR2 SYDVKM. Trimming removed 3 bases from V and 4 bases from J, with 12 bases in between. Ten or more counts support this clonotype. All donors with ophthalmopathy were recorded as having moderate-to-severe activity, CAS ≥3, NOSPECS ≥4 and a duration under 3 months. Patients were diagnosed from clinical symptoms, serum thyroxine, TRAb, thyroid ultrasound and orbital computed tomography. The authors isolated PBMCs from around 9.8 ml of fresh peripheral blood. RNA transcripts were the source from which TCR beta CDR3 regions were amplified. The first round was an RT-PCR with HTBI primers, and the second round was a multiplex PCR. MiXCR, applied by TCRdb to the multiplex PCR reads, yields one record per CDR3 protein. This sample has roughly 500,000 distinct CDR3 sequences, with 14% found just once.

Sequencing was done on a sample of blood. The TCR sequence derives from a woman aged 25 to 45 with Graves' ophthalmopathy. The chain links TRBV28 to TRBJ2-2; D perhaps matches TRBD1 (5 bases). CDR3 loop: CASSFSPRGTGELFF. The CDR3 DNA is TGTGCCAGCAGTTTTTCCCCTAGGGGCACCGGGGAGCTGTTTTTT.